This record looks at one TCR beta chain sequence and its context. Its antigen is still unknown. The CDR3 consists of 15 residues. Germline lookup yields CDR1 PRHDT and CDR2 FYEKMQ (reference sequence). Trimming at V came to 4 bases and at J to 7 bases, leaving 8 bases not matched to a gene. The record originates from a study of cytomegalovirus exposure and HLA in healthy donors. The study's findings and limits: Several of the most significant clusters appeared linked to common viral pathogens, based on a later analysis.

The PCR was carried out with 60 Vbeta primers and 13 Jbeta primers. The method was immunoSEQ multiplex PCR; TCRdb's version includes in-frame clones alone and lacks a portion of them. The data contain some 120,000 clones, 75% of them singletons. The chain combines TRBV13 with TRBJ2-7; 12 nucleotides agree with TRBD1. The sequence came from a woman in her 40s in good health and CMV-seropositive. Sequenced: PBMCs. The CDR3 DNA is TGTGCCAGCAGCTCCTCGGGACAGGGGGCCGAGGAGCAGTACTTC. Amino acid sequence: CASSSSGQGAEEQYF.